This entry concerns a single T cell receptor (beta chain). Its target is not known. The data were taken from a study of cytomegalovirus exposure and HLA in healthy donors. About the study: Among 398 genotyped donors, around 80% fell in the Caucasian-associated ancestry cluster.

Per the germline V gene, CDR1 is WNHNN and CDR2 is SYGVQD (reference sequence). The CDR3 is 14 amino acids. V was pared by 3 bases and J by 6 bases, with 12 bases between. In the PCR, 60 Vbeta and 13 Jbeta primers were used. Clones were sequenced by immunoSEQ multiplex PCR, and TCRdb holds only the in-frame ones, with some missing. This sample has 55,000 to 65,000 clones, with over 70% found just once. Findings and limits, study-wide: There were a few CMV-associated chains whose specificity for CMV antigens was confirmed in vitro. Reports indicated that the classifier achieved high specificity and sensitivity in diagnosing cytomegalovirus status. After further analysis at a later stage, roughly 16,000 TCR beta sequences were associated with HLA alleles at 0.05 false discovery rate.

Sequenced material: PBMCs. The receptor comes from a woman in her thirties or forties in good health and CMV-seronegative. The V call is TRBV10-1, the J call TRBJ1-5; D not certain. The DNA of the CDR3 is TGCGCCAGCAGTGAAGAGGGTGCCGGTCAGCCCCAGCATTTT. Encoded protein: CASSEEGAGQPQHF.